One and the same sample provided the 18 T cell receptor beta chains below, sequenced in a study of blood T cell repertoires in COVID-19. Clones were read by immunoSEQ multiplex PCR, and TCRdb kept only the in-frame ones, dropping some. The sample carries about 240,000 clones, more than 75% recorded once. The sample taken for sequencing was peripheral blood. The receptors here all came from a woman aged 40 to 49 who had recovered from COVID-19.

The chain links TRBV10-2 to TRBJ2-1; 9 bases agree with TRBD2. In germline, CDR1 is WSHSY, CDR2 SAAADI. With 8 bases clipped from V and 0 bases from J, the junction kept 11 bases outside the gene matches. This CDR3 has 17 residues. In DNA form, the CDR3 reads TGCGCCAGCGGGGTTAGACTAGCGGCCAGCTCCTACAATGAGCAGTTCTTC. It encodes CASGVRLAASSYNEQFF.

The CDR3 region has the DNA TGTGCCAGCAGTTTAAAGGGGTATGGCTACACCTTC. Translating gives CASSLKGYGYTF. This chain connects TRBV27 to TRBJ1-2; weak D call: TRBD1 (5 bases). CDR1 and CDR2 (germline): MNHEY, SMNVEV (reference sequence). The CDR3 contains 12 residues. V lost 2 bases to trimming and J lost 5 bases, with 6 bases between them.

This rearrangement joins TRBV5-1 to TRBJ1-1; no reliable D call. CDR1 is SGHRS, CDR2 YFSETQ, per germline. The V end was cut by 6 bases, the J end by 1 base, with 19 bases between. The CDR3 contains 16 residues. CDR3 sequence (DNA): TGCGCCAGCATTCACCGTGGACGGGGATCGAACACTGAAGCTTTCTTT. It codes for CASIHRGRGSNTEAFF.

V usage is TRBV14 and J usage is TRBJ2-2; tentative D call: TRBD2 (5 bases). Germline V CDR1 and CDR2: SGHDN, FVKESK. The CDR3 consists of 18 residues. Between the trimmed V and J ends, which lost 1 base and 2 bases, there was a span of 17 bases. The CDR3 here is CASSQVRPGRTNTGELFF. In nucleotides, the CDR3 is TGTGCCAGCAGCCAAGTCCGTCCCGGACGGACTAACACCGGGGAGCTGTTTTTT.

This clone has only a few counts. The V call is TRBV19, the J call TRBJ1-2; 10 nucleotides match TRBD1. With 2 bases clipped from V and 10 bases from J, the junction kept 7 bases outside the gene matches. CDR1 is LNHDA, CDR2 SQIVND, per germline (reference sequence). The CDR3 covers 14 residues. Here the CDR3 DNA reads TGTGCCAGTAGTATACGGGGACAGGGGTTGGCCTACACCTTC. It specifies CASSIRGQGLAYTF.

The rearrangement joins TRBV7-8 to TRBJ2-7; 12 nucleotides align to TRBD2. Per germline, CDR1 SGHVS and CDR2 FQNEAQ. Trimming cost V 1 base and J 9 bases; bases outside gene matches: 7. The CDR3 has 15 amino acids. CDR3: CASSLELASGGVQYF. CDR3 DNA: TGTGCCAGCAGCTTAGAGCTGGCTAGCGGGGGGGTGCAGTACTTC.

The chain joins TRBV11-2 to TRBJ2-7; TRBD2 matches at 9 bases. V was clipped by 7 bases and J by 7 bases; unmatched bases: 8. The length of the CDR3 is 13 residues. CDR1 and CDR2 (germline): SGHAT, FQNNGV. The CDR3 here is CASTGGGAGEQYF. The CDR3 DNA sequence: TGTGCCAGCACCGGCGGGGGGGCTGGGGAGCAGTACTTC.

DNA for the CDR3: TGTGCCAGCTCTCCGGAGACAGGTAACCTCTACGAGCAGTACTTC. Translating gives CASSPETGNLYEQYF. The V gene is TRBV18, the J gene TRBJ2-7; D is perhaps TRBD1 (6 bases). The CDR3 is 15 residues long. Trimming removed 6 bases from V and 3 bases from J, with 18 bases in between. The germline V gene has CDR1 KGHSH and CDR2 LQKENI.

The gene calls are TRBV19 and TRBJ1-2, with D maybe TRBD1 (5 bases). With 0 bases removed from V and 7 bases from J, the gap between germline ends came to 21 bases. The germline CDR1 and CDR2 sequences are LNHDA and SQIVND (reference sequence). CDR3 size: 17 residues. The CDR3 spells CASSIDLDTRLVVGYTF. DNA of the CDR3: TGTGCCAGTAGTATAGATCTGGACACGCGGTTAGTGGTTGGCTACACCTTC.

This clone came up once. CDR3 DNA: TGCGCCAGCAGGGCCGGGGTAGTCACTGAAGCTTTCTTT. Residues: CASRAGVVTEAFF. The chain has TRBV10-1 and TRBJ1-1, with D uncertain. Germline assignment: CDR1 WNHNN and CDR2 SYGVQD (reference sequence). Trimming removed 6 bases from V and 4 bases from J, with 12 bases in between. The CDR3 runs to 13 residues.

The V call is TRBV6-2 or TRBV6-3, the J call TRBJ1-2, with D maybe TRBD1 (6 bases). This CDR3 comprises 14 residues. Germline values: CDR1 MNHEY, CDR2 SVGEGT. The V end lost 0 bases, the J end lost 7 bases, and 12 bases lay between the germline ends. In DNA form, the CDR3 reads TGTGCCAGCAGTTACTCGGGGGGGGCTCCTGGCTACACCTTC. Protein sequence: CASSYSGGAPGYTF.

This clone was seen once. The chain employs TRBV7-2 and TRBJ2-5; 9 bases match TRBD2. The CDR3 extends over 16 amino acids. From germline, CDR1 is SGHTA and CDR2 FQGNSA. V gave up 5 bases and J gave up 5 bases; unmatched junction bases: 12. The CDR3 sequence: CASSPLGAGGGETQYF. The CDR3 coding sequence is TGTGCCAGCAGCCCCCTGGGGGCGGGAGGGGGCGAGACCCAGTACTTC.

This clone appeared a few times. CDR3 in amino acids: CASSAPGLAGGYEQFF. CDR3 in DNA: TGTGCCAGCAGTGCCCCGGGGCTAGCGGGGGGATATGAGCAGTTCTTC. The J gene is TRBJ2-1, the V gene TRBV6-2 or TRBV6-3, with TRBD2 identical over 11 bases. Germline CDR1 is MNHEY and CDR2 is SVGEGT. The CDR3 is 16 amino acids. V lost 5 bases to trimming and J lost 8 bases; unmatched junction nucleotides: 11.

The V gene is TRBV5-1, the J gene TRBJ1-2, with TRBD1 identical over 7 bases. Germline lookup yields CDR1 SGHRS and CDR2 YFSETQ. V was pared by 4 bases and J by 4 bases, with 7 bases of the junction left unmatched. CDR3 length: 14 residues. The CDR3 coding sequence is TGCGCCAGCAGCCCCCAAGGGGGCTCCTATGGCTACACCTTC. As protein: CASSPQGGSYGYTF. Filled out from reference TRBV5-1 and TRBJ1-2, the complete variable domain reads KAGVTQTPRYLIKTRGQQVTLSCSPISGHRSVSWYQQTPGQGLQFLFEYFSETQRNKGNFPGRFSGRQFSNSRSEMNVSTLELGDSALYLCASSPQGGSYGYTFGSGTRLTVV.

The count of this clone is one. This chain links TRBV29-1 with TRBJ1-2; D is uncertain. In germline, CDR1 is SQVTM, CDR2 ANQGSEA. V lost 1 base to trimming and J lost 5 bases, with 8 bases between them. The CDR3 covers 12 residues. The CDR3 sequence: CSVEGGLYGYTF. In DNA form, the CDR3 reads TGCAGCGTTGAAGGCGGGTTGTATGGCTACACCTTC.

J is TRBJ1-1 and V is TRBV27; 7 nucleotides line up with TRBD1. In germline, CDR1 is MNHEY, CDR2 SMNVEV (reference sequence). This CDR3 has 13 residues. V lost 6 bases, J lost 5 bases, and 6 bases stayed unmatched. CDR3 sequence reads: CASSRSGGTEAFF. CDR3 DNA sequence: TGTGCCAGCAGCCGATCAGGGGGGACTGAAGCTTTCTTT.

The rearrangement links TRBV19 to TRBJ2-2, with a weak D call TRBD1 (6 bases). This CDR3 is built from 15 residues. Germline loops: CDR1 LNHDA, CDR2 SQIVND (reference sequence). Trimming pared 7 bases from V and 3 bases from J, leaving 15 bases between. CDR3 sequence reads: CASTLGWTDTGELFF. Written as DNA, the CDR3 is TGTGCCAGTACCTTGGGGTGGACAGACACCGGGGAGCTGTTTTTT.

In nucleotides, the CDR3 is TGTGCCAGCAGCTTGGGGCCCGGGGAGCTGTTTTTT. It codes for CASSLGPGELFF. The chain is built from TRBV5-6 and TRBJ2-2; D is unclear. V gave up 0 bases and J gave up 6 bases, with 3 bases separating them. The germline gives CDR1 SGHDT, CDR2 YYEEEE. The CDR3 is 12 residues long.